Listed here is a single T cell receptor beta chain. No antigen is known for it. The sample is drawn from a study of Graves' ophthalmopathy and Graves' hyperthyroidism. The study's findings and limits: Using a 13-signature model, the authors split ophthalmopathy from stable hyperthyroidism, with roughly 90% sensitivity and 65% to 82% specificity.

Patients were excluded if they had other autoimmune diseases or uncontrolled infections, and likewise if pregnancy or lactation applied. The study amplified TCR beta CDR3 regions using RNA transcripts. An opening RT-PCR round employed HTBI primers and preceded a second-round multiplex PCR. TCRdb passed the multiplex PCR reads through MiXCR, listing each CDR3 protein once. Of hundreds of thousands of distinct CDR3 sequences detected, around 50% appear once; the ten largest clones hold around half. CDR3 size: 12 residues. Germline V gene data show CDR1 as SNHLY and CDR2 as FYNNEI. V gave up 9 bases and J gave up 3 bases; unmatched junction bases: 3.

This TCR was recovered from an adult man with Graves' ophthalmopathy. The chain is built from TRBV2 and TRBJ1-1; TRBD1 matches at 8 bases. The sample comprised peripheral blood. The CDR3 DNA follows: TGTGCCAGGGAGACAGGGGACACTGAAGCTTTCTTT. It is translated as CARETGDTEAFF.